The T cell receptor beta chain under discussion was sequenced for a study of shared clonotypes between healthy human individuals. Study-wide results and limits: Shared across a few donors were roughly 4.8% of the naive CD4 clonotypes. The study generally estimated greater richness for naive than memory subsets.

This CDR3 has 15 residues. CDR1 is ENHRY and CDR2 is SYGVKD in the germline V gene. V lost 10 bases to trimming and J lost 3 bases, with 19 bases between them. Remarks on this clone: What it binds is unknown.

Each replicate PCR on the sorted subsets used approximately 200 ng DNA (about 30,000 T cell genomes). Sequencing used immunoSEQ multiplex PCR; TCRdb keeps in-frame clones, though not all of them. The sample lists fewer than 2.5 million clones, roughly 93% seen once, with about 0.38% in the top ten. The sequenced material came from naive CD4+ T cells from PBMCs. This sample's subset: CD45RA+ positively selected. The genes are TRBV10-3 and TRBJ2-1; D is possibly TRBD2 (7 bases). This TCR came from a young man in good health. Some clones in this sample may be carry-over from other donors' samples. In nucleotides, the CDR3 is TGTGCCAACGCGGGGGCCGTCGGGGACTACAATGAGCAGTTCTTC. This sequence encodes CANAGAVGDYNEQFF.